Each of the 9 T cell receptor beta chains below was sequenced from the same sample in a study of blood T cell repertoires in COVID-19 (dated by TCRdb to about 2020). Receptor amplification or capture employed the immunoSEQ multiplex PCR assay. This is the immuneACCESS table as TCRdb keeps it, with only in-frame sequences that have V and J called. A part of the clones is gone; compared with another copy, unresolved V genes explain less than half, and the rest is unexplained. This sample has 250,000 or so clones in its table, and around four fifths of those were observed once. Together, the top ten hold more than 6% of the sample. What was sequenced was peripheral blood. The receptors were sampled from a woman aged 55-70 years with active or convalescent COVID-19.

CDR3 sequence: CASSQDSNQPQHF. Written as DNA, the CDR3 is TGCGCCAGCAGCCAAGACAGTAATCAGCCCCAGCATTTT. The chain recombines TRBV4-1 with TRBJ1-5; D unclear. CDR1 MGHRA and CDR2 YSYEKL come from the germline V gene. The V gene lost 0 bases and the J gene lost 4 bases, with 4 bases spanning the gap. The CDR3 runs 13 residues.

The chain joins TRBV6-2 or TRBV6-3 to TRBJ1-2; the match to TRBD1 covers 9 bases. The V segment lost 0 bases and the J segment 2 bases; nucleotides outside the gene matches: 10. Germline CDR1 is MNHEY and CDR2 is SVGEGT. The CDR3 is 18 amino acids. The CDR3 coding sequence is TGTGCCAGCAGTTACTCGACGTGGGACAGGGTTGGGAACTATGGCTACACCTTC. This codes for CASSYSTWDRVGNYGYTF.

The chain carries TRBV2 and TRBJ1-2; D is unclear. The germline V and J ends were trimmed by 4 bases and 8 bases, with 5 bases remaining between them. This CDR3 is 10 amino acids long. Germline CDR1 reads SNHLY; CDR2 reads FYNNEI. The CDR3 bases are TGTGCCAGCAGTGGGGAGGGCTACACCTTC. Translated: CASSGEGYTF. Combining the CDR3 with reference TRBV2 and TRBJ1-2 gives the whole variable domain EPEVTQTPSHQVTQMGQEVILRCVPISNHLYFYWYRQILGQKVEFLVSFYNNEISEKSEIFDDQFSVERPDGSNFTLKIRSTKLEDSAMYFCASSGEGYTFGSGTRLTVV.

This clone was counted a few times. The V and J genes are TRBV6-6 and TRBJ1-6, with a possible D match to TRBD1 (6 bases). Trimming took 6 bases from V and 16 from J, leaving 22 bases between them. Germline V gene lookup returns CDR1 MNHNY and CDR2 SVGAGI (reference sequence). CDR3 length equals 14 residues. This chain's CDR3 is CASSTRQAKLVLHF. In DNA, the CDR3 is TGTGCCAGCAGCACGCGACAGGCCAAGCTGGTACTCCACTTT.

This clone occurred a few times. The chain couples TRBV5-1 to TRBJ2-4; possibly TRBD1 for D (5 bases). The germline V and J ends were trimmed by 7 bases and 2 bases, with 16 bases remaining between them. Germline assignment: CDR1 SGHRS and CDR2 YFSETQ. This CDR3 comprises 15 residues. CDR3 residues: CASSNTQVTKNIQYF. DNA for the CDR3: TGCGCCAGCTCCAATACACAGGTAACCAAAAACATTCAGTACTTC. The entire variable domain, with the rest obtained from reference TRBV5-1 and TRBJ2-4, is as follows: KAGVTQTPRYLIKTRGQQVTLSCSPISGHRSVSWYQQTPGQGLQFLFEYFSETQRNKGNFPGRFSGRQFSNSRSEMNVSTLELGDSALYLCASSNTQVTKNIQYFGAGTRLSVL.

The V and J genes are TRBV13 and TRBJ2-2, with 9 bases aligning to TRBD1. From germline, CDR1 is PRHDT and CDR2 FYEKMQ (reference sequence). CDR3 length: 16 amino acids. The V and J ends lost 5 bases and 4 bases, in that order; junction bases with no gene match: 8. The CDR3, as DNA: TGTGCCAGCAGCACGCGGGGACAGGGACCCACCGGGGAGCTGTTTTTT. Translation gives CASSTRGQGPTGELFF.

The chain couples TRBV5-8 to TRBJ1-1; D might be TRBD1 (5 bases). Germline CDR1 is SGHTS and CDR2 is YDEGEE. V shed 0 bases and J shed 3 bases, with 18 bases lying between them. The CDR3 covers 17 residues. CDR3 residues: CASSLGAGLPMDTEAFF. CDR3 coding DNA: TGTGCCAGCAGCTTGGGCGCGGGGCTGCCAATGGACACTGAAGCTTTCTTT.

In its sample, this clone was seen a few times. V and J are TRBV19 and TRBJ2-5; 8 bases are shared with TRBD2. There are 15 residues in the CDR3. J lost 4 bases, V lost 1 base, and 5 bases had no gene match. The germline V gene encodes CDR1 LNHDA and CDR2 SQIVND (reference sequence). The CDR3 sequence is CASSIAGGAGETQYF. CDR3 DNA: TGTGCCAGTAGTATAGCCGGGGGGGCCGGAGAGACCCAGTACTTC.

In the case of this clone: This same CDR3 is encoded by further DNA sequences in the sample. The chain has TRBV7-9 and TRBJ1-1; TRBD1 might be the D (6 bases). Germline V lookup: CDR1 SEHNR, CDR2 FQNEAQ (reference sequence). V was pared by 4 bases and J by 3 bases, with 9 bases between. This CDR3 has 13 residues. CDR3 DNA sequence: TGTGCCAGCAGCTACTCAGGGGACACTGAAGCTTTCTTT. It codes for CASSYSGDTEAFF. Full variable domain (remainder filled in from reference TRBV7-9 and TRBJ1-1): DTGVSQNPRHKITKRGQNVTFRCDPISEHNRLYWYRQTLGQGPEFLTYFQNEAQLEKSRLLSDRFSAERPKGSFSTLEIQRTEQGDSAMYLCASSYSGDTEAFFGQGTRLTVV.